The rows below give T cell receptor beta chains drawn from one sample of a study of shared clonotypes between healthy human individuals. Method: immunoSEQ multiplex PCR; TCRdb's copy keeps in-frame clones and lacks some. This repertoire shows hundreds of thousands of clones, over 65% found once; its top ten account for over 1.5%. The sequenced sample consisted of memory CD4+ T cells sorted from blood. Receptors originate from a woman aged 30 to 39 in good health. CDR3s include the opening cysteine and the closing phenylalanine or tryptophan. The order of the fields is clone size, D gene, CDR3 length, V gene, J gene, CDR3 DNA, CDR3 protein. D genes are given only for firm matches. Size is omitted from some rows. Given values are once, few, many or a class for expanded clones.

clone size: NA; D gene: NA; CDR3 length: 15; V gene: TRBV10-3; J gene: TRBJ2-7; CDR3 DNA: TGTGCCATCAGTGGTGGGGGGACAACTTCCTACGAGCAGTACTTC; CDR3 protein: CAISGGGTTSYEQYF
clone size: NA; D gene: NA; CDR3 length: 16; V gene: TRBV15; J gene: TRBJ1-2; CDR3 DNA: TGTGCCACCAGCAGAGATTTGGGTGGCAACTACTATGGCTACACCTTC; CDR3 protein: CATSRDLGGNYYGYTF
clone size: NA; D gene: TRBD2; CDR3 length: 16; V gene: TRBV7-3; J gene: TRBJ2-2; CDR3 DNA: TGTGCCAGCAGCTTCCCTAGCGGGAGGGACACCGGGGAGCTGTTTTTT; CDR3 protein: CASSFPSGRDTGELFF
clone size: NA; D gene: NA; CDR3 length: 15; V gene: TRBV4-1; J gene: TRBJ2-3; CDR3 DNA: TGCGCCAGCAGCCAAGTAGGCTTACGCACAGATACGCAGTATTTT; CDR3 protein: CASSQVGLRTDTQYF
clone size: NA; D gene: TRBD1; CDR3 length: 14; V gene: TRBV6-1; J gene: TRBJ1-5; CDR3 DNA: TGTGCCAGCAAGATCAGGACAGGCAGTCAGCCCCAGCATTTT; CDR3 protein: CASKIRTGSQPQHF
clone size: NA; D gene: NA; CDR3 length: 16; V gene: TRBV10-3; J gene: TRBJ2-2; CDR3 DNA: TGTGCCATCAGTGATTCCCGACTAGGGGGATACGGGGAGCTGTTTTTT; CDR3 protein: CAISDSRLGGYGELFF
clone size: once; D gene: TRBD2; CDR3 length: 16; V gene: TRBV7-6; J gene: TRBJ2-3; CDR3 DNA: TGTGCCAGCAGCCCAAGGACTAGCGGGGGGGCAGATACGCAGTATTTT; CDR3 protein: CASSPRTSGGADTQYF
clone size: NA; D gene: TRBD1; CDR3 length: 18; V gene: TRBV4-1; J gene: TRBJ1-2; CDR3 DNA: TGCGCCAGCAGCCAAGGAGGAGGGGGCCCAAGGCCTAACTATGGCTACACCTTC; CDR3 protein: CASSQGGGGPRPNYGYTF
clone size: NA; D gene: NA; CDR3 length: 15; V gene: TRBV7-2; J gene: TRBJ1-5; CDR3 DNA: TGTGCCAGCAGCTTAACAGCAGATAGCAATCAGCCCCAGCATTTT; CDR3 protein: CASSLTADSNQPQHF
clone size: NA; D gene: TRBD2; CDR3 length: 16; V gene: TRBV29-1; J gene: TRBJ2-3; CDR3 DNA: TGCAGCGTTGAAGTGTCTAGCGGGGATGAGGGGGATACGCAGTATTTT; CDR3 protein: CSVEVSSGDEGDTQYF
clone size: NA; D gene: NA; CDR3 length: 16; V gene: TRBV19; J gene: TRBJ2-5; CDR3 DNA: TGTGCCAGTAGTATATCGGGGTCGGGGGAGCAAGAGACCCAGTACTTC; CDR3 protein: CASSISGSGEQETQYF
clone size: NA; D gene: TRBD2; CDR3 length: 16; V gene: TRBV5-6; J gene: TRBJ2-7; CDR3 DNA: TGTGCCAGCAGCTGGAACCCTGCTAGCGGGGGGTACGAGCAGTACTTC; CDR3 protein: CASSWNPASGGYEQYF
clone size: many; D gene: NA; CDR3 length: 13; V gene: TRBV10-1; J gene: TRBJ2-2; CDR3 DNA: TGCGCCAGCAGCACAGGGAACACCGGGGAGCTGTTTTTT; CDR3 protein: CASSTGNTGELFF
clone size: once; D gene: NA; CDR3 length: 12; V gene: TRBV5-1; J gene: TRBJ2-7; CDR3 DNA: TGCGCCAGCAGCGGGATTTACTACGAGCAGTACTTC; CDR3 protein: CASSGIYYEQYF
clone size: NA; D gene: TRBD1; CDR3 length: 12; V gene: TRBV27; J gene: TRBJ2-7; CDR3 DNA: TGTGCCAGCAGTATGGACAGGGCCGTGCAGTACTTC; CDR3 protein: CASSMDRAVQYF
clone size: many; D gene: TRBD1; CDR3 length: 16; V gene: TRBV30; J gene: TRBJ1-4; CDR3 DNA: TGTGCCTGGAAAGGGGCAGGGGGCACGGCTAATGAAAAACTGTTTTTT; CDR3 protein: CAWKGAGGTANEKLFF
clone size: NA; D gene: TRBD1; CDR3 length: 15; V gene: TRBV27; J gene: TRBJ2-1; CDR3 DNA: TGTGCCAGCAGGAAAAGGGACAGGAACTACAATGAGCAGTTCTTC; CDR3 protein: CASRKRDRNYNEQFF
clone size: once; D gene: NA; CDR3 length: 13; V gene: TRBV30; J gene: TRBJ1-2; CDR3 DNA: TGTGCCTGGATTACGCCGGGTGGGGTTGGCTACACCTTC; CDR3 protein: CAWITPGGVGYTF
clone size: NA; D gene: NA; CDR3 length: 13; V gene: TRBV5-1; J gene: TRBJ2-1; CDR3 DNA: TGCGCCAGCAGCCCCATCGGTTTCGGGGAGCAGTTCTTC; CDR3 protein: CASSPIGFGEQFF
clone size: NA; D gene: NA; CDR3 length: 14; V gene: TRBV5-1; J gene: TRBJ2-1; CDR3 DNA: TGCGCCAGCAGCTTGATGACTGACGACAATGAGCAGTTCTTC; CDR3 protein: CASSLMTDDNEQFF
clone size: NA; D gene: NA; CDR3 length: 12; V gene: TRBV19; J gene: TRBJ2-1; CDR3 DNA: TGTGCCAGTAGTTCGCTAGCGTATGAGCAGTTCTTC; CDR3 protein: CASSSLAYEQFF
clone size: NA; D gene: NA; CDR3 length: 15; V gene: TRBV19; J gene: TRBJ1-1; CDR3 DNA: TGTGCCAGCAAGGTTTTGGCAGGGGCAAACACTGAAGCTTTCTTT; CDR3 protein: CASKVLAGANTEAFF
clone size: NA; D gene: TRBD1; CDR3 length: 16; V gene: TRBV10-1; J gene: TRBJ2-1; CDR3 DNA: TGCGCCAGCGGACCAGGGGGGACAGGGAGTTACAATGAGCAGTTCTTC; CDR3 protein: CASGPGGTGSYNEQFF
clone size: NA; D gene: NA; CDR3 length: 11; V gene: TRBV6-1; J gene: TRBJ2-7; CDR3 DNA: TGTGCCAGCAGTGAAGGGGCGAAGCAGTACTTC; CDR3 protein: CASSEGAKQYF
clone size: NA; D gene: TRBD2; CDR3 length: 15; V gene: TRBV7-2; J gene: TRBJ2-3; CDR3 DNA: TGTGCCAGCAGCTTACAAGCGGGAGGTGTGGATACGCAGTATTTT; CDR3 protein: CASSLQAGGVDTQYF
clone size: NA; D gene: NA; CDR3 length: 15; V gene: TRBV5-1; J gene: TRBJ2-7; CDR3 DNA: TGCGCCAGCAGCTTGGCCAAGGATTGGGTCTACGAGCAGTACTTC; CDR3 protein: CASSLAKDWVYEQYF
clone size: NA; D gene: NA; CDR3 length: 14; V gene: TRBV2; J gene: TRBJ2-1; CDR3 DNA: TGTGCCAGCAGGAGAGGACTCAGGACCAATGAGCAGTTCTTC; CDR3 protein: CASRRGLRTNEQFF
clone size: NA; D gene: NA; CDR3 length: 15; V gene: TRBV7-6; J gene: TRBJ2-6; CDR3 DNA: TGTGCCAGCAGCCACGGACGTACTGGGGCCAACGTCCTGACTTTC; CDR3 protein: CASSHGRTGANVLTF
clone size: NA; D gene: NA; CDR3 length: 14; V gene: TRBV5-1; J gene: TRBJ2-3; CDR3 DNA: TGCGCCAGCATGAAGTTCCGAAGCACAGATACGCAGTATTTT; CDR3 protein: CASMKFRSTDTQYF
clone size: NA; D gene: NA; CDR3 length: 17; V gene: TRBV4-1; J gene: TRBJ2-4; CDR3 DNA: TGCGCCAGCAGCTCGGGGCGGGGAGATTTAGCCAAAAACATTCAGTACTTC; CDR3 protein: CASSSGRGDLAKNIQYF
clone size: NA; D gene: NA; CDR3 length: 18; V gene: TRBV19; J gene: TRBJ1-4; CDR3 DNA: TGTGCCAGTAGTATAGGCTTGGGAGGGCAGGCGCCTAATGAAAAACTGTTTTTT; CDR3 protein: CASSIGLGGQAPNEKLFF
clone size: NA; D gene: NA; CDR3 length: 14; V gene: TRBV2; J gene: TRBJ1-1; CDR3 DNA: TGTGCCAGCAGTGAGACAGATCGTAACACTGAAGCTTTCTTT; CDR3 protein: CASSETDRNTEAFF
clone size: NA; D gene: TRBD2; CDR3 length: 16; V gene: TRBV6-4; J gene: TRBJ2-3; CDR3 DNA: TGTGCCAGCAGTACGCTAGCGGGGGTACCCACAGATACGCAGTATTTT; CDR3 protein: CASSTLAGVPTDTQYF
clone size: few; D gene: TRBD2; CDR3 length: 17; V gene: TRBV11-2; J gene: TRBJ2-1; CDR3 DNA: TGTGCCAGCAGCACCGGGACTAGCGGGAGTTCCTACAATGAGCAGTTCTTC; CDR3 protein: CASSTGTSGSSYNEQFF
clone size: NA; D gene: TRBD1; CDR3 length: 16; V gene: TRBV5-1; J gene: TRBJ1-1; CDR3 DNA: TGCGCCAGCAGCTTGGTGCGGGACAGTTTGAACACTGAAGCTTTCTTT; CDR3 protein: CASSLVRDSLNTEAFF
clone size: few; D gene: TRBD1; CDR3 length: 15; V gene: TRBV19; J gene: TRBJ1-2; CDR3 DNA: TGTGCCAGTAGCACAGGGACAGAATCTTTTTATGGCTACACCTTC; CDR3 protein: CASSTGTESFYGYTF
clone size: NA; D gene: NA; CDR3 length: 14; V gene: TRBV27; J gene: TRBJ2-3; CDR3 DNA: TGTGCCAGCAGTCTTCTAGGCTACACAGATACGCAGTATTTT; CDR3 protein: CASSLLGYTDTQYF
clone size: few; D gene: NA; CDR3 length: 14; V gene: TRBV28; J gene: TRBJ1-2; CDR3 DNA: TGTGCCAGCAGCCGTAGCACAGGGAACTATGGCTACACCTTC; CDR3 protein: CASSRSTGNYGYTF